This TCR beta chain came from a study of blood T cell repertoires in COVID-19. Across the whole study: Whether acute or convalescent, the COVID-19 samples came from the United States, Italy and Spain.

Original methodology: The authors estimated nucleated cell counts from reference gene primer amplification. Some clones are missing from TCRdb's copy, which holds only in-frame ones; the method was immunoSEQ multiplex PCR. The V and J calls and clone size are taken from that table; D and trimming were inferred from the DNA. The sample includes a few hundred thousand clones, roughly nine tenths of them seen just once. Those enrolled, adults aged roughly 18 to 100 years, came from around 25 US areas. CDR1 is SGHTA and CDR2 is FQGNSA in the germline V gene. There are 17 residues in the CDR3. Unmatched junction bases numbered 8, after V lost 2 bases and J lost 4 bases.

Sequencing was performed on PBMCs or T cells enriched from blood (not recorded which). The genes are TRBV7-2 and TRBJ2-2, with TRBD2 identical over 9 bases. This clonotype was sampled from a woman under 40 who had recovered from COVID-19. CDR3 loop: CASSLRLADEPTGELFF. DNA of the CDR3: TGTGCCAGCAGCTTAAGACTAGCGGATGAACCCACCGGGGAGCTGTTTTTT.